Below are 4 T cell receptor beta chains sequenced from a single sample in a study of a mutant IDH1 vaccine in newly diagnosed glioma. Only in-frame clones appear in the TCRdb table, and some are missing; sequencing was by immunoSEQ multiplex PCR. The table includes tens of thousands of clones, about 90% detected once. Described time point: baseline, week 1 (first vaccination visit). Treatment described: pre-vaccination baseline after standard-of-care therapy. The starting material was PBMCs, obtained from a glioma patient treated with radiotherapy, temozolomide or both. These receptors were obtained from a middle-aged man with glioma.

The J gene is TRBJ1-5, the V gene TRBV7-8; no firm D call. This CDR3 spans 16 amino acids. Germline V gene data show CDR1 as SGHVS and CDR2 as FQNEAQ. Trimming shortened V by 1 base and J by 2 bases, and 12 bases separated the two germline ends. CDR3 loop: CASSLGSGVGNQPQHF. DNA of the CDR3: TGTGCCAGCAGCTTAGGGTCCGGGGTAGGCAATCAGCCCCAGCATTTT.

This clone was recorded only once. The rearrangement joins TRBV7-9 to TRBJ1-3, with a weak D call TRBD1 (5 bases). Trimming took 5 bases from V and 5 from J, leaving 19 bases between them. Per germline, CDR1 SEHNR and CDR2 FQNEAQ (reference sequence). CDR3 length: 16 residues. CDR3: CASSRRDPRLRNTIYF. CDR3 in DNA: TGTGCCAGCAGCCGCAGGGACCCCAGGTTGAGAAACACCATATATTTT.

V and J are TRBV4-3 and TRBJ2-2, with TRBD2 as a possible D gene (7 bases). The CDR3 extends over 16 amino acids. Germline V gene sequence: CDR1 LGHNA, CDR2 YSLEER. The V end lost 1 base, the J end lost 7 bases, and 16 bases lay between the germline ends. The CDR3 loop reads CASSQGEGGLRGELFF. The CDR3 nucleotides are TGCGCCAGCAGCCAAGGGGAGGGGGGCCTACGCGGGGAGCTGTTTTTT.

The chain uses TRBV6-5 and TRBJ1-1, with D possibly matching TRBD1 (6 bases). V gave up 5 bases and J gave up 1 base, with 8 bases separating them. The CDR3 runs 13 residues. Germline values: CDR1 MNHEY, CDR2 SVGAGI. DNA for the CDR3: TGTGCCAGCAGTCCACAGGGGAACACTGAAGCTTTCTTT. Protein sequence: CASSPQGNTEAFF.